A selection of T cell receptor beta chains follows, all from one sample in a study of T cell responses to AZD1222 COVID-19 vaccine. Only in-frame clones appear in the TCRdb table, and some are missing; sequencing was by immunoSEQ multiplex PCR. The sample yields 90,000 to 95,000 clones, approximately 90% seen once. Sequences were derived from peripheral blood, sampled on day 0 of AZD1222 vaccination. The origin of the receptors is an adult in good health. Each CDR3 is given with its conserved first and last residue. The D gene is left open where the match is weak. Not every row has a clone size; where given, it reads once, few, many or a size class.

v_gene	j_gene	d_gene	abundance	CDR3nt	CDR3aa
TRBV7-9	TRBJ2-1	TRBD2	NA	TGTGCCAGCAGCCCGATCCGGGGCGGGGGGGTGGTCAATGAGCAGTTCTTC	CASSPIRGGGVVNEQFF
TRBV6-2/TRBV6-3	TRBJ1-5	NA	NA	TGTGCCAGCAGTGGACAGTCCCAGCCCCAGCATTTT	CASSGQSQPQHF
TRBV4-3	TRBJ1-1	NA	NA	TGCGCCAGCAGCCAAGGGGGGACTGCTAGCACTGAAGCTTTCTTT	CASSQGGTASTEAFF
TRBV15	TRBJ2-3	TRBD2	NA	TGTGCCACCAGCAGAGATGCTAGCGGGGGGTACACAGATACGCAGTATTTT	CATSRDASGGYTDTQYF
TRBV4-3	TRBJ2-1	TRBD2	NA	TGCGCCAGCAGCCAAGATCAGGCTAGCGGGGAGATTGAGCAGTTCTTC	CASSQDQASGEIEQFF
TRBV10-3	TRBJ1-6	TRBD1	NA	TGTGCCTCCTGTACCGGGACAGGGGACTCACCCCTCCACTTT	CASCTGTGDSPLHF
TRBV7-9	TRBJ1-4	NA	NA	TGTGCCAGCAGCTTAGGCCGGCCGGTTAATGAAAAACTGTTTTTT	CASSLGRPVNEKLFF
TRBV7-3	TRBJ2-1	TRBD2	NA	TGTGCCAGCACCGAAGGTGGGACTAGCGGGGGCAGGCAGTTCTTC	CASTEGGTSGGRQFF
TRBV18	TRBJ1-2	NA	NA	TGTGCCAGCTCACCAGGTCCGGGGACCGACGGCTACACCTTC	CASSPGPGTDGYTF
TRBV25-1	TRBJ1-1	NA	NA	TGTGCCAGCAGTGAATATAGGGACAAAACCCACACTGAAGCTTTCTTT	CASSEYRDKTHTEAFF
TRBV19	TRBJ1-5	NA	NA	TGTGCCAGTAGGACCGGGCCCCAGCCCTATCAGCCCCAGCATTTT	CASRTGPQPYQPQHF
TRBV5-1	TRBJ1-1	NA	once	TGCGCCAGCAGCGCGACCCAGGGGAGAGGAACTGAAGCTTTCTTT	CASSATQGRGTEAFF
TRBV29-1	TRBJ1-1	TRBD1	NA	TGCAGCGTCGCCGATGAGACAGGGATAAGAACTGAAGCTTTCTTT	CSVADETGIRTEAFF
TRBV3-1/TRBV3-2	TRBJ1-1	NA	NA	TGTGCCAGCAGCCAGGTCGGCGTGAACACTGAAGCTTTCTTT	CASSQVGVNTEAFF
TRBV4-3	TRBJ1-3	NA	NA	TGCGCCAGCATCCCCGCTAGAATTGTCCCTTACACCATATATTTT	CASIPARIVPYTIYF
TRBV3-1/TRBV3-2	TRBJ1-5	TRBD1	once	TGTGCCAGCAGCCCGACAGGGGGCGATCAGCCCCAGCATTTT	CASSPTGGDQPQHF
TRBV9	TRBJ2-1	TRBD2	once	TGTGCCAGCAGCGCAACTAGCGCTAGCTACAATGAGCAGTTCTTC	CASSATSASYNEQFF
TRBV6-6	TRBJ2-1	TRBD1	NA	TGTGCCAGCAGTTACAGGGGGCGAGGGACGAATGAGCAGTTCTTC	CASSYRGRGTNEQFF
TRBV7-8	TRBJ1-4	TRBD1	NA	TGTGCCAGCAGCTCAAAGGGGGGACAGGGGAATGAAAAACTGTTTTTT	CASSSKGGQGNEKLFF
TRBV18	TRBJ2-7	NA	NA	TGTGCCAGCTCACCACCGGGAACCTACGAGCAGTACTTC	CASSPPGTYEQYF
TRBV29-1	TRBJ1-5	NA	NA	TGCAGCGTTCGGGGATCAGGCCAAAATCAGCCCCAGCATTTT	CSVRGSGQNQPQHF
TRBV11-1	TRBJ2-2	NA	once	TGTGCCAGCAGCCGGGGGACAGCGAACACCGGGGAGCTGTTTTTT	CASSRGTANTGELFF
TRBV6-6	TRBJ2-5	NA	NA	TGTGCCAGCAGGGGGCTCGAAGAGACCCAGTACTTC	CASRGLEETQYF
TRBV2	TRBJ2-1	TRBD1	once	TGTGCCAGCAAACTGACAGGGGAATACAATGAGCAGTTCTTC	CASKLTGEYNEQFF
TRBV3-1/TRBV3-2	TRBJ1-5	NA	NA	TGTGCCAGCAGCCAAGCGGTGAGCAATCAGCCCCAGCATTTT	CASSQAVSNQPQHF
TRBV5-5	TRBJ1-2	TRBD1	NA	TGTGCCAGCAGCTTCGGGACAGACTATGGCTACACCTTC	CASSFGTDYGYTF
TRBV18	TRBJ1-1	NA	NA	TGTGCCAGCTCACCCCCGGGGAACACTGAAGCTTTCTTT	CASSPPGNTEAFF
TRBV18	TRBJ1-1	NA	NA	TGTGCCAGCTCACCACCTTCGGGGAGTCGGGCGATGAACACTGAAGCTTTCTTT	CASSPPSGSRAMNTEAFF
TRBV6-6	TRBJ2-7	NA	NA	TGTGCCAGCACCGAGTTTGGGCTTACCTACGAGCAGTACTTC	CASTEFGLTYEQYF
TRBV10-3	TRBJ1-1	NA	NA	TGTGCCATCCGCAACCTGGGTGGGAACACTGAAGCTTTCTTT	CAIRNLGGNTEAFF
TRBV5-8	TRBJ2-2	NA	NA	TGTGCCAGCAGCTCTGCTTGGGGAACCGGGGAGCTGTTTTTT	CASSSAWGTGELFF
TRBV6-5	TRBJ1-2	NA	once	TGTGCCAGCAGTTACTCGAGGGGGGGCCTGGTTGGCTACACCTTC	CASSYSRGGLVGYTF
TRBV9	TRBJ1-2	TRBD1	NA	TGTGCCAGCAGCGTAGGGTCGGGGACAGGGTATGGCTACACCTTC	CASSVGSGTGYGYTF
TRBV4-1	TRBJ1-2	NA	NA	TGCGCCAGCAGCCAAGTGGCAGGGAGAGCTAACTATGGCTACACCTTC	CASSQVAGRANYGYTF
TRBV19	TRBJ2-5	NA	NA	TGTGCCAGCTCCGGTAGGGGCGCGCGGGAGACCCAGTACTTC	CASSGRGARETQYF
TRBV6-8	TRBJ1-4	TRBD1	NA	TGTGCCAGCCGACCGACCCCATCTCACAGGGGAGGTAATGAAAAACTGTTTTTT	CASRPTPSHRGGNEKLFF
TRBV19	TRBJ1-3	TRBD1	NA	TGTGCCAGTAGTATTGGTCGGACAGGGGGCATCTCTGGAAACACCATATATTTT	CASSIGRTGGISGNTIYF